The T cell receptor beta chain described here comes from a study of identical twins. MiXCR, run by TCRdb on the 5' RACE reads, gives a single entry per CDR3 protein. The sample holds some 760,000 distinct CDR3 sequences, about 20% seen once. The CDR3 sequence is 16 residues long. Trimming removed 7 bases from V and 2 bases from J, with 18 bases in between. This clonotype was observed a handful of times. These data also featured in a second study, about T cells expressing NK-cell markers.

The V gene is TRBV12-3 or TRBV12-4, the J gene TRBJ1-3, with a weak D call TRBD1 (5 bases). The sequence was obtained from a woman younger than 30 in good health. Material: PBMCs. The CDR3 region has the DNA TGTGCCAGCAACCCCCGCTGGGGGGTAGCTGGAAACACCATATATTTT. The encoded protein is CASNPRWGVAGNTIYF.